This TCR beta chain was recovered during a study of regulatory T cells in long-lasting Graves disease. The study, taken as a whole, reports: Reduced TCR diversity was observed in persistent Graves' patients versus newly diagnosed patients. Among samples with persistent disease, TRBV28, TRBJ1-2 and TRBJ2-5 were favored. What was studied was peripheral blood only, and not thyroid tissue.

With respect to this clonotype: Antigen specificity is unknown. This may be a read error: a much more frequent sequence differs by one nucleotide.

Described time point: newly diagnosed GD, antithyroid drugs for less than 3 months. The TCR library used RNA extracted from PBMCs. The patients included were those that came from an endocrinology department in Xi'an, China. Germline CDR1 SEHNR, CDR2 FQNEAQ (reference sequence). CDR3 size: 12 residues. CDR3-region Arm-PCR and iRepertoire HTBI primers produced the TCR beta libraries. TCRdb independently ran MiXCR on the multiplex PCR reads; one entry per CDR3 protein. Of a few hundred thousand distinct CDR3 sequences in the sample, 11% to 15% were seen once. The same sample was also studied in work on T cells in Graves' hyperthyroidism and ophthalmopathy.

V and J are TRBV7-9 and TRBJ2-7; the match to TRBD2 covers 7 bases. The clonotype originates from a woman aged 45-60 years with Graves disease. Material: peripheral blood mononuclear cells (PBMCs), obtained at new diagnosis, from a patient treated with antithyroid drugs. CDR3 coding DNA: TGTGCCGGCAGGCCTACTAGCGACGAGCAGTACTTC. Encoded protein: CAGRPTSDEQYF.